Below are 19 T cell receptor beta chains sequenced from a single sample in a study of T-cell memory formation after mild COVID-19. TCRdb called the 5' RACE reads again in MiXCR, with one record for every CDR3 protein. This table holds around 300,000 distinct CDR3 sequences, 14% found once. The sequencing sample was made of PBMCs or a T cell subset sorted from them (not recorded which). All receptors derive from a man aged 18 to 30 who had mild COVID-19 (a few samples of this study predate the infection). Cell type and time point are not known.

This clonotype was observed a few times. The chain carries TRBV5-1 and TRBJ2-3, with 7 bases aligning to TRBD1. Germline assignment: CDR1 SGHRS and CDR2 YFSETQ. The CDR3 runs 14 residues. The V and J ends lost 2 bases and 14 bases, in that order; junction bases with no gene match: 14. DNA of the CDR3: TGCGCCAGCAGCTTAGGGCAGGGGGTAGGTCTTCGGTATTTT. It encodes CASSLGQGVGLRYF.

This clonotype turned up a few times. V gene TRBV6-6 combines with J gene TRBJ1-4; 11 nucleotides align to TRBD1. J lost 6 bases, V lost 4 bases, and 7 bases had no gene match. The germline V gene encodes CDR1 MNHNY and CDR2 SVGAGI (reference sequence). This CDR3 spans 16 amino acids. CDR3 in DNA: TGTGCCAGCAGTTCCGGACAGGGGGCGCAGTATGAAAAACTGTTTTTT. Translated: CASSSGQGAQYEKLFF.

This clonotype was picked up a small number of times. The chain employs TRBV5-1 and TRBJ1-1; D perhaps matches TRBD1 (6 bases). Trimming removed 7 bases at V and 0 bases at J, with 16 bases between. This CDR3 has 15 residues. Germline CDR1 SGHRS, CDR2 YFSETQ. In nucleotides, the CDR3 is TGCGCCAGCCGGAAGACAGGTTCGATGAACACTGAAGCTTTCTTT. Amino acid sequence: CASRKTGSMNTEAFF.

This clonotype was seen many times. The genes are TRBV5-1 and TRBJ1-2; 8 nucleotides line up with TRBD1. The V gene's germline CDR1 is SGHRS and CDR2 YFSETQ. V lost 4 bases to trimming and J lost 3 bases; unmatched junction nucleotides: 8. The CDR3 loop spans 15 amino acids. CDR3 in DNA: TGCGCCAGCAGCCTGGGGACAGGAGCCCACTATGGCTACACCTTC. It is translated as CASSLGTGAHYGYTF. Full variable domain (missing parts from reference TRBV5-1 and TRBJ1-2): KAGVTQTPRYLIKTRGQQVTLSCSPISGHRSVSWYQQTPGQGLQFLFEYFSETQRNKGNFPGRFSGRQFSNSRSEMNVSTLELGDSALYLCASSLGTGAHYGYTFGSGTRLTVV.

CDR3 DNA: TGCAGTGCCCCACTTAGCGGGGGGGCCACAGATACGCAGTATTTT. This translates into CSAPLSGGATDTQYF. The chain couples TRBV20-1 to TRBJ2-3; TRBD2 aligns across 11 bases. V trimming: 6 bases; J trimming: 2 bases; junction bases outside the gene matches: 7. Germline V gene sequence: CDR1 DFQATT, CDR2 SNEGSKA (reference sequence). CDR3 length: 15 residues.

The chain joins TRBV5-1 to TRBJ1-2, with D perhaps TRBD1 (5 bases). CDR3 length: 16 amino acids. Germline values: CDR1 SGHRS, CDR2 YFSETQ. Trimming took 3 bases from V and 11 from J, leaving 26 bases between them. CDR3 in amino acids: CASSSSERGSGIGYTF. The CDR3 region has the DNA TGCGCCAGCAGCTCCTCCGAACGGGGCAGCGGTATTGGTTACACCTTC.

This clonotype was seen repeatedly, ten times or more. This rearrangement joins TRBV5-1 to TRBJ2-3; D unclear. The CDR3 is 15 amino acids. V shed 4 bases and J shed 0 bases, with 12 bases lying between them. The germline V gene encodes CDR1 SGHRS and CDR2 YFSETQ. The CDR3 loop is CASSPTPESTDTQYF. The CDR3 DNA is TGCGCCAGCAGCCCCACCCCTGAAAGCACAGATACGCAGTATTTT. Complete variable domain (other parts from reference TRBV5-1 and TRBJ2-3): KAGVTQTPRYLIKTRGQQVTLSCSPISGHRSVSWYQQTPGQGLQFLFEYFSETQRNKGNFPGRFSGRQFSNSRSEMNVSTLELGDSALYLCASSPTPESTDTQYFGPGTRLTVL.

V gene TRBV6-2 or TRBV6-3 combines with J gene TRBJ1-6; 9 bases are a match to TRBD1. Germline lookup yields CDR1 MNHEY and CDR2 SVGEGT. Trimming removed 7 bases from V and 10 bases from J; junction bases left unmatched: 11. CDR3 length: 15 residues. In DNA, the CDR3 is TGTGCCAGCACCGAAACAGGGGGCGAATGGTCACCCCTCCACTTT. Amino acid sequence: CASTETGGEWSPLHF.

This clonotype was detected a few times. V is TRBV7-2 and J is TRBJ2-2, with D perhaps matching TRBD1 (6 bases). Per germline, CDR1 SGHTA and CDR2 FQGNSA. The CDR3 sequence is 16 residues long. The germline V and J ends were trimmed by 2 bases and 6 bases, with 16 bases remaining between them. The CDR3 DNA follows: TGTGCCAGCAGCTTACCCTTAGGAGCAGGGGCCGGGGAGCTGTTTTTT. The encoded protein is CASSLPLGAGAGELFF.

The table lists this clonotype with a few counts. The CDR3 coding sequence is TGCGCCAGCAGCCAAGAAGGGGGGACAGTAGGAGATACGCAGTATTTT. Translation gives CASSQEGGTVGDTQYF. The J gene is TRBJ2-3, the V gene TRBV4-1, with D maybe TRBD1 (7 bases). The V end was cut by 0 bases, the J end by 5 bases, with 15 bases between. Germline V gene lookup returns CDR1 MGHRA and CDR2 YSYEKL. This CDR3 has 16 amino acids.

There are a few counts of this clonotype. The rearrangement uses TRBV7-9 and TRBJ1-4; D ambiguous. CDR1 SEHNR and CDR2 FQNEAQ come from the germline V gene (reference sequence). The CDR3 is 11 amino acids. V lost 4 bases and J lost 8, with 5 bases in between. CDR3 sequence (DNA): TGTGCCAGCAGCTACTCAGAAAAACTGTTTTTT. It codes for CASSYSEKLFF.

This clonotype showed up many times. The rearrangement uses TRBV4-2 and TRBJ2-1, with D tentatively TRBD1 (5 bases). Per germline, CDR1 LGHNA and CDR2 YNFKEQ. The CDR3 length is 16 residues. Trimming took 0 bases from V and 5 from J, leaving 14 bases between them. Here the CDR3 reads CASSQDPAVRDNEQFF. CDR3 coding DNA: TGTGCCAGCAGCCAAGATCCGGCGGTCAGGGACAATGAGCAGTTCTTC.

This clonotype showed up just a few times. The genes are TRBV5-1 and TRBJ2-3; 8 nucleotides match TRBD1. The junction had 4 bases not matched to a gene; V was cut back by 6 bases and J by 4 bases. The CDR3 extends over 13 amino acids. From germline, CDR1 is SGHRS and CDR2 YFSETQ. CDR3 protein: CASTGGDADTQYF. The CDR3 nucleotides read TGCGCCAGCACAGGGGGCGATGCAGATACGCAGTATTTT.

The CDR3 DNA follows: TGTGCCAGCGGGACAGGGATCGGCTACACCTTC. This sequence encodes CASGTGIGYTF. The chain couples TRBV25-1 to TRBJ1-2; 9 nucleotides match TRBD1. Germline CDR1 and CDR2: MGHDK and SYGVNS. Trimming at V came to 8 bases and at J to 8 bases, leaving 3 bases not matched to a gene. This CDR3 region has 11 residues.

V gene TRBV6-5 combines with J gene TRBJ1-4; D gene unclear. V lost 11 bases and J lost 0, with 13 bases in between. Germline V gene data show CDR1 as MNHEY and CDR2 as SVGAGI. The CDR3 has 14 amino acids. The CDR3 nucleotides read TGTGCCGTTCGGAGGGCCTCAACTAATGAAAAACTGTTTTTT. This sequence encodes CAVRRASTNEKLFF.

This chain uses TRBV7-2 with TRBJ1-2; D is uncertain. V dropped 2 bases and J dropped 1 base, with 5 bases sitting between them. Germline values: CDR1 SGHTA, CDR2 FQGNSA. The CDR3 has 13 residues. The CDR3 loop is CASSLTLNYGYTF. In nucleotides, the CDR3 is TGTGCCAGCAGCTTAACGCTTAACTATGGCTACACCTTC.

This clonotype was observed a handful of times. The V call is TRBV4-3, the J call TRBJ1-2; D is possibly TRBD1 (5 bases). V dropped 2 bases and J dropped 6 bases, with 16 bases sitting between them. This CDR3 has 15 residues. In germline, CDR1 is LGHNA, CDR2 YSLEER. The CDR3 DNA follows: TGCGCCAGCAGCCAAATTCCTGCTGTGGGACATGGCTACACCTTC. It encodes CASSQIPAVGHGYTF.

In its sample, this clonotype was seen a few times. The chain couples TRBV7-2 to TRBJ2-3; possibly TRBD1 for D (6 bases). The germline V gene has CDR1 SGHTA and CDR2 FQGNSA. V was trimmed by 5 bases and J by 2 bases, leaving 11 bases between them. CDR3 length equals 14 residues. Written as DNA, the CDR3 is TGTGCCAGCAGCCGCGACAGGATCACAGATACGCAGTATTTT. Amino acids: CASSRDRITDTQYF. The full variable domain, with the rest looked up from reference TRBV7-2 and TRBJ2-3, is GAGVSQSPSNKVTEKGKDVELRCDPISGHTALYWYRQSLGQGLEFLIYFQGNSAPDKSGLPSDRFSAERTGGSVSTLTIQRTQQEDSAVYLCASSRDRITDTQYFGPGTRLTVL.

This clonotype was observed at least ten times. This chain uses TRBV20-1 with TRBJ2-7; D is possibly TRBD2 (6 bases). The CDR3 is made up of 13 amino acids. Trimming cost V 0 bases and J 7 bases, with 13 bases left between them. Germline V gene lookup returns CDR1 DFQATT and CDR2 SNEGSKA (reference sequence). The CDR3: CSARDYGTGEQYV. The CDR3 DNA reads TGCAGTGCTAGAGATTATGGGACTGGGGAGCAGTACGTC.